The 21 T cell receptor beta chains given below trace back to one sample, sequenced in a study of T cell responses to AZD1222 COVID-19 vaccine. Libraries were prepared by immunoSEQ multiplex PCR; TCRdb keeps only in-frame clonotypes and omits some of them. The table records 120,000 to 150,000 clones, approximately 88% of them present only once. The sample here was peripheral blood, taken on day 0 of AZD1222 vaccination. These receptors all stem from an adult in good health.

The gene calls are TRBV19 and TRBJ1-6; D is perhaps TRBD1 (5 bases). The V gene's germline CDR1 is LNHDA and CDR2 SQIVND (reference sequence). Trimming cost V 7 bases and J 1 base, with 11 bases left between them. The CDR3 sequence is 15 residues long. The CDR3 sequence is CASNYGGSYNSPLHF. DNA for the CDR3: TGTGCCAGTAATTACGGGGGTTCCTATAATTCACCCCTCCACTTT.

The chain has TRBV18 and TRBJ1-6; 10 bases are shared with TRBD1. The germline gives CDR1 KGHSH, CDR2 LQKENI. The length of the CDR3 is 17 residues. J lost 5 bases, V lost 2 bases, and 6 bases had no gene match. The CDR3 spells CASSPRTGGENNSPLHF. The CDR3 DNA follows: TGTGCCAGCTCACCAAGGACAGGGGGGGAAAATAATTCACCCCTCCACTTT.

This chain uses TRBV10-3 with TRBJ2-3; weak D call: TRBD2 (7 bases). The V end lost 4 bases, the J end lost 2 bases, and 22 bases lay between the germline ends. The germline CDR1 and CDR2 sequences are ENHRY and SYGVKD. The CDR3 is 18 residues long. The CDR3 region is CAISGRSMGGPTTDTQYF. CDR3 sequence (DNA): TGTGCCATCAGTGGGCGGTCGATGGGGGGGCCGACCACAGATACGCAGTATTTT.

The chain uses TRBV11-3 and TRBJ1-3; the D gene is possibly TRBD1 (5 bases). Looked up from germline, CDR1 is SGHNT and CDR2 is YENEEA. The CDR3 runs 17 residues. Trimming stripped 5 bases from V and 0 bases from J, with 17 bases between. CDR3 sequence: CASSLRSGTASGNTIYF. CDR3 nucleotide sequence: TGTGCCAGCAGCCTTCGATCCGGGACGGCCTCTGGAAACACCATATATTTT.

This sequence joins TRBV5-6 and TRBJ1-1; D remains ambiguous. The CDR3 is 18 amino acids. V lost 1 base, J lost 0 bases, and 19 bases lay in between. Germline loops: CDR1 SGHDT, CDR2 YYEEEE. CDR3 sequence (DNA): TGTGCCAGCAGCTTGTTCCCTGAGGGTAAGCCTATGAACACTGAAGCTTTCTTT. This encodes CASSLFPEGKPMNTEAFF.

This clone was counted a single time. This chain joins TRBV9 and TRBJ2-6; no firm D call. CDR1 and CDR2 from the germline V gene are SGDLS and YYNGEE. Trimming cost V 4 bases and J 2 bases, with 7 bases left between them. This CDR3 spans 14 amino acids. CDR3 sequence: CASSPIPGANVLTF. Written as DNA, the CDR3 is TGTGCCAGCAGCCCGATACCTGGGGCCAACGTCCTGACTTTC.

The genes are TRBV19 and TRBJ1-1, with D perhaps TRBD1 (5 bases). This CDR3 has 16 residues. Germline V lookup: CDR1 LNHDA, CDR2 SQIVND (reference sequence). V lost 4 bases, J lost 0 bases, and 15 bases lay in between. The CDR3 DNA is TGTGCCAGTAGTAACAGCGCGGGACGGCTGAACACTGAAGCTTTCTTT. It specifies CASSNSAGRLNTEAFF.

The rearrangement uses TRBV5-1 and TRBJ2-2, with D perhaps matching TRBD1 (5 bases). This CDR3 has 14 residues. The V end was cut by 4 bases, the J end by 6 bases, with 13 bases between. Germline CDR1 reads SGHRS; CDR2 reads YFSETQ. In DNA form, the CDR3 reads TGCGCCAGCAGCCCTGGCCCAGGGTCCGGGGAGCTGTTTTTT. This gives the protein CASSPGPGSGELFF.

This clone was observed once. The genes are TRBV18 and TRBJ1-1; D is uncertain. This CDR3 has 16 amino acids. The germline gives CDR1 KGHSH, CDR2 LQKENI. V shed 2 bases and J shed 3 bases, with 16 bases lying between them. CDR3 sequence: CASSPTGLGVDTEAFF. In DNA form, the CDR3 reads TGTGCCAGCTCACCAACGGGATTAGGAGTTGACACTGAAGCTTTCTTT.

This clone appeared a single time. CDR3 in DNA: TGTGCCAGCAGTTACTTCGGATCAACGAGCTCCTACGAGCAGTACTTC. Protein: CASSYFGSTSSYEQYF. The chain joins TRBV6-7 to TRBJ2-7; D not resolved. TRBV6-7 is an ORF; its function is uncertain. This CDR3 is 16 amino acids long. V lost 1 base to trimming and J lost 0 bases, with 13 bases between them.

This clone was counted once. This chain joins TRBV19 and TRBJ1-1, with D uncertain. Trimming removed 6 bases from V and 3 bases from J, with 20 bases in between. Germline-derived CDR1 and CDR2 are LNHDA and SQIVND (reference sequence). This CDR3 comprises 16 residues. CDR3 sequence: CASSRSPTPRDTEAFF. The CDR3 DNA is TGTGCCAGTAGCCGCTCCCCGACCCCGAGGGACACTGAAGCTTTCTTT.

The chain uses TRBV19 and TRBJ1-3; the D gene is possibly TRBD1 (6 bases). Germline V lookup: CDR1 LNHDA, CDR2 SQIVND (reference sequence). V lost 2 bases and J lost 0, with 17 bases in between. The CDR3 runs 18 residues. For the CDR3, the DNA is TGTGCCAGTAGTATAAGGGGGGGACTGTCGAGCTCTGGAAACACCATATATTTT. Its protein product is CASSIRGGLSSSGNTIYF.

The chain links TRBV5-4 to TRBJ1-1, with 11 bases lining up with TRBD1. CDR3 length equals 16 residues. V gave up 3 bases and J gave up 0 bases; unmatched junction bases: 4. Germline CDR1 reads SGHNT; CDR2 reads YYREEE (reference sequence). The CDR3 spells CASSSRTGGMNTEAFF. In DNA, the CDR3 is TGTGCCAGCAGCTCCCGGACAGGGGGCATGAACACTGAAGCTTTCTTT. The entire variable domain, with the rest obtained from reference TRBV5-4 and TRBJ1-1, is as follows: ETGVTQSPTHLIKTRGQQVTLRCSSQSGHNTVSWYQQALGQGPQFIFQYYREEENGRGNFPPRFSGLQFPNYSSELNVNALELDDSALYLCASSSRTGGMNTEAFFGQGTRLTVV.

The chain has TRBV3-1 (or the pseudogene TRBV3-2) and TRBJ1-1; D gene uncertain. The CDR3 totals 13 residues. Trimming took off 0 bases at V and 6 bases at J, with 8 bases between the two ends. CDR1 LGHDT and CDR2 YNNKEL come from the germline V gene (reference sequence). For the CDR3, the DNA is TGTGCCAGCAGCCAAGAAGGGCGCTCTGAAGCTTTCTTT. Its protein product is CASSQEGRSEAFF.

This rearrangement joins TRBV28 to TRBJ1-1; no clear D gene. The length of the CDR3 is 16 residues. Trimming took off 2 bases at V and 0 bases at J, with 13 bases between the two ends. From germline, CDR1 is MDHEN and CDR2 SYDVKM. The CDR3 DNA reads as TGTGCCAGCAGTTTAAATCGGCAGACAATGAACACTGAAGCTTTCTTT. Its protein product is CASSLNRQTMNTEAFF.

The chain uses TRBV28 and TRBJ1-2; no reliable D call. CDR1 and CDR2 (germline): MDHEN, SYDVKM. Trimming cost V 4 bases and J 4 bases, with 13 bases left between them. The CDR3 runs 14 residues. CDR3 amino acids: CASSSLRRGYGYTF. DNA for the CDR3: TGTGCCAGCAGTTCACTAAGGCGCGGCTATGGCTACACCTTC.

The V call is TRBV4-3, the J call TRBJ2-3, with D perhaps TRBD1 or TRBD2 (5 bases each). Trimming cost V 5 bases and J 5 bases, with 20 bases left between them. This CDR3 is 16 amino acids long. Germline CDR1 and CDR2: LGHNA and YSLEER. CDR3 residues: CASSFSPGTVQDTQYF. CDR3 DNA sequence: TGCGCCAGCAGCTTTTCCCCCGGGACGGTACAAGATACGCAGTATTTT.

V and J are TRBV19 and TRBJ2-5; possible D gene TRBD2, 5 bases. The CDR3 consists of 16 residues. V was clipped by 3 bases and J by 4 bases, with 18 bases between them. Germline V gives CDR1 LNHDA, CDR2 SQIVND (reference sequence). The DNA for the CDR3 is TGTGCCAGTAGTATCGCCGAGGGTCATGTAGCAGAGACCCAGTACTTC. The encoded protein is CASSIAEGHVAETQYF. Looking up the rest from reference TRBV19 and TRBJ2-5 gives the full variable domain: DGGITQSPKYLFRKEGQNVTLSCEQNLNHDAMYWYRQDPGQGLRLIYYSQIVNDFQKGDIAEGYSVSREKKESFPLTVTSAQKNPTAFYLCASSIAEGHVAETQYFGPGTRLLVL.

The chain links TRBV11-3 to TRBJ1-4; D not certain. The CDR3 contains 17 residues. The germline V and J ends were trimmed by 6 bases and 0 bases, with 17 bases remaining between them. Germline values: CDR1 SGHNT, CDR2 YENEEA. The CDR3 DNA sequence: TGTGCCAGCAGGCCAACTGGAGCCCCGGCAACTAATGAAAAACTGTTTTTT. It translates to CASRPTGAPATNEKLFF.

This rearrangement joins TRBV7-9 to TRBJ1-1; 8 bases line up with TRBD1. The CDR3 has 17 amino acids. Germline-derived CDR1 and CDR2 are SEHNR and FQNEAQ (reference sequence). V lost 5 bases, J lost 1 base, and 12 bases stayed unmatched. The CDR3 DNA reads TGTGCCAGCAGCGCACAGCCCTCAGGGGGCTGGAACACTGAAGCTTTCTTT. It yields the protein CASSAQPSGGWNTEAFF.

This chain joins TRBV7-2 and TRBJ1-5; 8 bases are shared with TRBD1. The CDR3 has 15 amino acids. J gave up 6 bases and V 5 bases, and 9 bases lay outside the gene matches. Germline V gene lookup returns CDR1 SGHTA and CDR2 FQGNSA. CDR3 coding DNA: TGTGCCAGCAGCCCACAGGGGGGGTTGAGTCAGCCCCAGCATTTT. Translated, it gives CASSPQGGLSQPQHF.